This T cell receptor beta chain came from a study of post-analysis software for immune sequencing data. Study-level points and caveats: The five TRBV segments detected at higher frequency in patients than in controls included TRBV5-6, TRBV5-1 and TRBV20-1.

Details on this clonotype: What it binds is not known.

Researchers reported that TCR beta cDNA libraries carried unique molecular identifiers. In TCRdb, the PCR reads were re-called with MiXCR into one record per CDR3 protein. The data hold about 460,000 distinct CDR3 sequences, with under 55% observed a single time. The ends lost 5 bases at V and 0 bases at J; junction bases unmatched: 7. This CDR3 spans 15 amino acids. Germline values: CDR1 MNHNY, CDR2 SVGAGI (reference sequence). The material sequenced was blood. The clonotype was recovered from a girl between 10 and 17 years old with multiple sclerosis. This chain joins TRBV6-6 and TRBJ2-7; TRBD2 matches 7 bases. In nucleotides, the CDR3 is TGTGCCAGCAGTCGTAGCGGGTCCGACTCCTACGAGCAGTACTTC. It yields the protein CASSRSGSDSYEQYF.